Listed here are 18 T cell receptor beta chains from one sample, sequenced in a study of PD-1 blockade in classical Hodgkin lymphoma. Measured with immunoSEQ multiplex PCR; TCRdb has only the in-frame clones, and not every one. The sample has 25,000 to 35,000 clones, around 86% seen once. Brentuximab vedotin exposure varied, and every patient relapsed after autologous stem cell transplantation. CD4+ T cells were purified from thawed PBMCs by magnetic negative selection. The sample in question was CD4+ T cells from blood, obtained at baseline. These receptors all stem from a human donor with classical Hodgkin lymphoma.

This sequence joins TRBV19 and TRBJ2-2, with TRBD2 identical over 10 bases. V shed 3 bases, J shed 5 bases, and the junction held 15 bases outside the gene matches. The length of the CDR3 is 19 residues. CDR1 is LNHDA, CDR2 SQIVND, per germline (reference sequence). The CDR3 nucleotides are TGTGCCAGTAGTATCGGGGGAGCGGGAGGGCCCGGTCGGACCGGGGAGCTGTTTTTT. Translation: CASSIGGAGGPGRTGELFF.

The rearrangement joins TRBV7-2 to TRBJ1-5; D is unclear. Trimming stripped 3 bases from V and 0 bases from J, with 9 bases between. This CDR3 is 15 amino acids long. CDR1 and CDR2 from the germline V gene are SGHTA and FQGNSA. The CDR3 DNA is TGTGCCAGCAGCTTCTCTGTATATAGCAATCAGCCCCAGCATTTT. This sequence encodes CASSFSVYSNQPQHF.

This rearrangement joins TRBV28 to TRBJ2-6; D possibly corresponds to TRBD2 (5 bases). This CDR3 comprises 15 residues. V dropped 3 bases and J dropped 2 bases, with 8 bases sitting between them. The germline gives CDR1 MDHEN, CDR2 SYDVKM. The CDR3 bases are TGTGCCAGCAGTTTTCTAGCTCCTGGGGCCAACGTCCTGACTTTC. Encoded protein: CASSFLAPGANVLTF. The full variable domain, with the rest looked up from reference TRBV28 and TRBJ2-6, is DVKVTQSSRYLVKRTGEKVFLECVQDMDHENMFWYRQDPGLGLRLIYFSYDVKMKEKGDIPEGYSVSREKKERFSLILESASTNQTSMYLCASSFLAPGANVLTFGAGSRLTVL.

This clone was seen once. The chain carries TRBV28 and TRBJ1-4; the match to TRBD1 covers 10 bases. This CDR3 region has 15 residues. Trimming cost V 6 bases and J 8 bases; bases outside gene matches: 9. Germline V gene data show CDR1 as MDHEN and CDR2 as SYDVKM. The CDR3 DNA follows: TGTGCCAGCAGACCCTGGGACAGGGGAGGAGAAAAACTGTTTTTT. It specifies CASRPWDRGGEKLFF.

The V gene is TRBV28, the J gene TRBJ1-1, with a tentative D call TRBD1 (6 bases). V shed 9 bases and J shed 4 bases, with 9 bases lying between them. This CDR3 contains 11 residues. CDR1 and CDR2 from the germline V gene are MDHEN and SYDVKM. The CDR3 reads CASTGSTEAFF. The CDR3 region has the DNA TGTGCCAGTACAGGGTCCACTGAAGCTTTCTTT.

CDR3 nucleotides: TGTGCCAGCAGTTTCAGTCGGGGCGGCTACAATGAGCAGTTCTTC. Translation gives CASSFSRGGYNEQFF. The V gene is TRBV27, the J gene TRBJ2-1, with D possibly being TRBD1 or TRBD2 (5 bases each). The CDR3 extends over 15 amino acids. V was cut by 3 bases and J by 3 bases, with 12 bases left in between. CDR1 MNHEY and CDR2 SMNVEV come from the germline V gene (reference sequence).

The chain employs TRBV11-3 and TRBJ2-1, with 11 bases matching TRBD2. Germline-derived CDR1 and CDR2 are SGHNT and YENEEA. The V gene end was trimmed by 0 bases and the J gene end by 6 bases; junction bases not matched to a gene: 7. The CDR3 totals 17 residues. Here the CDR3 DNA reads TGTGCCAGCAGCTTAGAAGTAGCGGGAGGGACATTCAATGAGCAGTTCTTC. This codes for CASSLEVAGGTFNEQFF. Full variable domain (missing parts from reference TRBV11-3 and TRBJ2-1): EAGVVQSPRYKIIEKKQPVAFWCNPISGHNTLYWYLQNLGQGPELLIRYENEEAVDDSQLPKDRFSAERLKGVDSTLKIQPAELGDSAVYLCASSLEVAGGTFNEQFFGPGTRLTVL.

The J gene is TRBJ1-3, the V gene TRBV7-9; maybe TRBD1 (6 bases). CDR3 length: 14 amino acids. V gave up 5 bases and J gave up 4 bases, with 12 bases separating them. Germline assignment: CDR1 SEHNR and CDR2 FQNEAQ (reference sequence). CDR3 bases: TGTGCCAGCAGCACTACCGGACAGGGAAACACCATATATTTT. It codes for CASSTTGQGNTIYF.

The chain joins TRBV7-8 to TRBJ2-7, with D possibly being TRBD2 (6 bases). Between the trimmed V and J ends, which lost 5 bases and 0 bases, there was a span of 14 bases. Looked up from germline, CDR1 is SGHVS and CDR2 is FQNEAQ. The CDR3 extends over 15 amino acids. CDR3 loop: CASSAGMGHSYEQYF. The CDR3 DNA sequence: TGTGCCAGCAGCGCGGGGATGGGTCACTCCTACGAGCAGTACTTC.

This chain joins TRBV5-6 and TRBJ1-1; D is perhaps TRBD1 (6 bases). V lost 4 bases and J lost 4, with 11 bases in between. The CDR3 consists of 13 residues. CDR1 and CDR2 from the germline V gene are SGHDT and YYEEEE. CDR3 sequence reads: CASSKQGITEAFF. The CDR3 nucleotides read TGTGCCAGCAGCAAACAGGGAATCACTGAAGCTTTCTTT.

As regards this clone: This specimen includes other DNA sequences encoding the same CDR3. This chain links TRBV5-6 with TRBJ2-1, with TRBD2 identical over 12 bases. V dropped 4 bases and J dropped 6; count of bases not matched to a gene: 5. The CDR3 sequence is 15 residues long. CDR1 is SGHDT and CDR2 is YYEEEE in the germline V gene. In nucleotides, the CDR3 is TGTGCCAGCAGCCAGCGACTAGCGGGAGTCAATGAGCAGTTCTTC. It codes for CASSQRLAGVNEQFF.

This clone occurred once. The chain links TRBV21-1 to TRBJ2-1; TRBD2, the D gene given by the table, was not confirmed from the DNA. TRBV21-1 is noted as a pseudogene. The CDR3 has 14 amino acids. In DNA form, the CDR3 reads TGTGCCAGCAGCAAAGATTGGACTAGCGGGATGAAGTTCTTC. Its translation is CASSKDWTSGMKFF.

The genes are TRBV27 and TRBJ2-7; 13 nucleotides agree with TRBD2. Germline trimming cut 4 bases from V and 2 bases from J; bases unmatched to any gene: 5. The CDR3 has 16 amino acids. Per the germline V gene, CDR1 is MNHEY and CDR2 is SMNVEV (reference sequence). In DNA form, the CDR3 reads TGTGCCAGCAGTTCCCGGACTAGCGGGAGAACCTACGAGCAGTACTTC. It is translated as CASSSRTSGRTYEQYF.

The J gene is TRBJ1-5, the V gene TRBV19; TRBD1 aligns across 7 bases. Looked up from germline, CDR1 is LNHDA and CDR2 is SQIVND (reference sequence). There are 14 residues in the CDR3. The V gene end was trimmed by 10 bases and the J gene end by 6 bases; junction bases not matched to a gene: 12. This CDR3 reads CATNPDRESQPQHF. The CDR3 nucleotides are TGTGCCACGAATCCCGACAGGGAAAGTCAGCCCCAGCATTTT.

This clone was found once. V gene TRBV10-3 combines with J gene TRBJ2-1; the match to TRBD2 covers 7 bases. Germline values: CDR1 ENHRY, CDR2 SYGVKD. Unmatched junction bases numbered 0, after V lost 2 bases and J lost 5 bases. The CDR3 is 13 residues long. CDR3 DNA sequence: TGTGCCATCAGTGAGCTAGCGGACAATGAGCAGTTCTTC. The encoded protein is CAISELADNEQFF.

The J gene is TRBJ2-7, the V gene TRBV6-1, with D tentatively TRBD1 (6 bases). Germline V gives CDR1 MNHNS, CDR2 SASEGT. This CDR3 has 13 residues. Trimming took off 10 bases at V and 5 bases at J, with 18 bases between the two ends. CDR3 nucleotide sequence: TGTGCCATCGTGGAACAGGGCTACCACGAGCAGTACTTC. Translation gives CAIVEQGYHEQYF.

This rearrangement joins TRBV6-5 to TRBJ1-2; D is perhaps TRBD1 (6 bases). The CDR3 contains 14 residues. V was cut by 6 bases and J by 6 bases, with 17 bases left in between. Germline-derived CDR1 and CDR2 are MNHEY and SVGAGI. The CDR3 DNA reads as TGTGCCAGCAGACGTCCGGGGGCTCAGGATGGCTACACCTTC. Encoded protein: CASRRPGAQDGYTF.

The chain employs TRBV28 and TRBJ2-7; TRBD1 might be the D (6 bases). Germline CDR1 reads MDHEN; CDR2 reads SYDVKM. The CDR3 loop spans 13 amino acids. Trimming stripped 6 bases from V and 6 bases from J, with 15 bases between. CDR3 sequence: CASRDSKEREQYF. The CDR3 DNA reads as TGTGCCAGCAGGGACAGTAAGGAGCGCGAGCAGTACTTC.